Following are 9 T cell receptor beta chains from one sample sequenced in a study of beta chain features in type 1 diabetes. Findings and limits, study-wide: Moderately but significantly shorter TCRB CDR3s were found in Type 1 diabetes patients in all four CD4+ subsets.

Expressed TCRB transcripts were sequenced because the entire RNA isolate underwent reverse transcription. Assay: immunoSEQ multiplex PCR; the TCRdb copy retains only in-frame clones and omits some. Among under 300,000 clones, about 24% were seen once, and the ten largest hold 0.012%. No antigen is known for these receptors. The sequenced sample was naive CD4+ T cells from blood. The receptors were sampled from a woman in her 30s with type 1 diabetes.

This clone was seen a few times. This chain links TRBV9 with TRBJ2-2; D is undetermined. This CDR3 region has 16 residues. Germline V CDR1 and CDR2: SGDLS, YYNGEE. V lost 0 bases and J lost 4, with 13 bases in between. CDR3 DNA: TGTGCCAGCAGCGTAGCTCCCTTAACGGGCACCGGGGAGCTGTTTTTT. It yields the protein CASSVAPLTGTGELFF.

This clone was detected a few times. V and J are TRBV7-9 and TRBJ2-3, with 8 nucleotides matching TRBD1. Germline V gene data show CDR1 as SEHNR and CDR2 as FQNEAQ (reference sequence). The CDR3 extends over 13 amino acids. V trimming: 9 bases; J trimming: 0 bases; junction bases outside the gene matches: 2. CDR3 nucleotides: TGTGCCAGTAACAGGGGGAGCACAGATACGCAGTATTTT. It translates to CASNRGSTDTQYF.

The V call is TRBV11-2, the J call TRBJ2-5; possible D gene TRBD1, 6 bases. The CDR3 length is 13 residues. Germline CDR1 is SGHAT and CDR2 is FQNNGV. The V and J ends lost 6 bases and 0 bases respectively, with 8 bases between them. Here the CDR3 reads CASRTGNQETQYF. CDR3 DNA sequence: TGTGCCAGCAGAACAGGGAACCAAGAGACCCAGTACTTC.

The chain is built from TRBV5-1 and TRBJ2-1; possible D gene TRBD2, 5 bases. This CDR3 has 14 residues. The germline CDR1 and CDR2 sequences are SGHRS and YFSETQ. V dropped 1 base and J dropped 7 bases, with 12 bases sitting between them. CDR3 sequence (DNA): TGCGCCAGCAGCTTGAATGGGGAGCGAAATGAGCAGTTCTTC. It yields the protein CASSLNGERNEQFF.

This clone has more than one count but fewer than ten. The CDR3 spells CASSLESRRDYEQYF. The CDR3, as DNA: TGTGCCAGCAGCTTAGAGAGCAGGCGAGACTACGAGCAGTACTTC. This chain links TRBV7-2 with TRBJ2-7; D remains unclear. Trimming removed 1 base from V and 3 bases from J, with 13 bases in between. The germline gives CDR1 SGHTA, CDR2 FQGNSA. The CDR3 has 15 amino acids.

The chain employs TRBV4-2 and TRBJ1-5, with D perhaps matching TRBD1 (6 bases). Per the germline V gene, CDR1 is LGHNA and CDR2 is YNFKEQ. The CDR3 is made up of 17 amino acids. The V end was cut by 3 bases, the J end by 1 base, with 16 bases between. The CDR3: CASSHFRGRWSNQPQHF. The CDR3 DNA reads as TGTGCCAGCAGCCACTTCAGGGGCCGTTGGAGCAATCAGCCCCAGCATTTT.

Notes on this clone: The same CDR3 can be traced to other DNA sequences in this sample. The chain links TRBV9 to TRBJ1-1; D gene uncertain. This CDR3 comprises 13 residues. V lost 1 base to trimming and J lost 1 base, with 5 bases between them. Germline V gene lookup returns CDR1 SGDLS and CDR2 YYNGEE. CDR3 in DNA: TGTGCCAGCAGCGTATCCTGGAACACTGAAGCTTTCTTT. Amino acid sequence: CASSVSWNTEAFF.

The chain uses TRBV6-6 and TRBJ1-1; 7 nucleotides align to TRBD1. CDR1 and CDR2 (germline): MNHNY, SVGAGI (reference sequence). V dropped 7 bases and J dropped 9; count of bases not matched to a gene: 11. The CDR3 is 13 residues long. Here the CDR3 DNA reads TGTGCCAGCAAAAGGGGGCCTGCTTCCAAAGCTTTCTTT. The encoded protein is CASKRGPASKAFF.

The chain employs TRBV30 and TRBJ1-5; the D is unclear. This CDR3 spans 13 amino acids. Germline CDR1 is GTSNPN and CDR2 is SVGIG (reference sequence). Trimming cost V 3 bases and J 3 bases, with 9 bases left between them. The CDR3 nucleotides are TGTGCCTGGAGCGAACAGCCCAATCAGCCCCAGCATTTT. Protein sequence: CAWSEQPNQPQHF.